This TCR beta chain is from a study of T cells in Graves' hyperthyroidism and ophthalmopathy. At the level of the study: Peripheral blood was drawn at first diagnosis, prior to all treatment.

CDR1 and CDR2 (germline): SEHNR, FQNEAQ (reference sequence). Trimming took 7 bases from V and 7 from J, leaving 17 bases between them. This CDR3 contains 13 residues. Using RNA transcripts as the source, TCR beta CDR3 regions were amplified. HTBI primers were employed in a first-round RT-PCR of the TCR CDR3. TCRdb independently ran MiXCR on the multiplex PCR reads; one entry per CDR3 protein. The table includes 750,000 to 950,000 distinct CDR3 sequences, 35% to 40% detected once. Hyperthyroidism had been newly diagnosed in patients aged 18 to 65, and its duration was under 2 months. This receptor was identified in a young man with Graves' hyperthyroidism. The chain uses TRBV7-9 and TRBJ2-7; tentative D call: TRBD1 (6 bases). The sample consisted of blood. The CDR3, as DNA: TGTGCCAGCACCCAGCAGGGGCAAAGGGAGCAGTACTTC. Translating it yields CASTQQGQREQYF.